These 28 T cell receptor beta chains were all obtained from the same sample, sequenced in a study of early T cells in non-severe SARS-CoV-2 infection. TCRdb re-derived calls from the 5' RACE reads in MiXCR, one entry per CDR3 protein. The repertoire includes some 19,000 distinct CDR3 sequences, about 4% of them detected once, and approximately 7.2% sits in the top ten. Sequenced material: whole blood. These TCRs come from an adult who was a healthcare worker with PCR-confirmed SARS-CoV-2 infection or an uninfected control (not recorded which).

This clonotype occurred many times. The chain links TRBV4-1 to TRBJ2-7, with 7 bases lining up with TRBD1. The ends lost 0 bases at V and 8 bases at J; junction bases unmatched: 4. This CDR3 contains 13 residues. Germline-derived CDR1 and CDR2 are MGHRA and YSYEKL. For the CDR3, the DNA is TGCGCCAGCAGCCAAGATATGAGGGGGCAGCAGTACTTC. Its protein is CASSQDMRGQQYF.

This clonotype was recorded at least ten times. This sequence joins TRBV5-1 and TRBJ1-6; D may be TRBD1 (6 bases). In germline, CDR1 is SGHRS, CDR2 YFSETQ. V lost 0 bases, J lost 8 bases, and 12 bases lay in between. This CDR3 is built from 15 residues. The CDR3 coding sequence is TGCGCCAGCAGCTTGGACTCAGGGGATGATTCACCCCTCCACTTT. Translation: CASSLDSGDDSPLHF.

The chain couples TRBV7-9 to TRBJ1-1; D not certain. The V end was cut by 4 bases, the J end by 11 bases, with 17 bases between. Germline lookup yields CDR1 SEHNR and CDR2 FQNEAQ (reference sequence). There are 13 residues in the CDR3. The CDR3 loop is CASSWSGSSGAFF. The CDR3 DNA reads TGTGCCAGCAGCTGGTCAGGTTCTTCGGGGGCTTTCTTT. Looking up the rest from reference TRBV7-9 and TRBJ1-1 gives the full variable domain: DTGVSQNPRHKITKRGQNVTFRCDPISEHNRLYWYRQTLGQGPEFLTYFQNEAQLEKSRLLSDRFSAERPKGSFSTLEIQRTEQGDSAMYLCASSWSGSSGAFFGQGTRLTVV.

This clonotype was counted many times. The chain joins TRBV29-1 to TRBJ1-2; tentative D call: TRBD1 (5 bases). Germline values: CDR1 SQVTM, CDR2 ANQGSEA. Trimming took off 0 bases at V and 5 bases at J, with 19 bases between the two ends. The CDR3 is made up of 16 amino acids. CDR3 in amino acids: CSVEDLFQGGSYGYTF. The DNA for the CDR3 is TGCAGCGTTGAAGATCTTTTCCAGGGAGGTTCGTATGGCTACACCTTC.

At least ten counts were recorded for this clonotype. This chain uses TRBV27 with TRBJ2-1; 10 bases are shared with TRBD2. Losses at the gene ends were 1 base for V and 6 bases for J; bases not matched to a gene: 9. The CDR3 runs to 17 residues. Germline loops: CDR1 MNHEY, CDR2 SMNVEV (reference sequence). CDR3 sequence: CASSLLVGLAGVNEQFF. The CDR3 nucleotides read TGTGCCAGCAGTTTATTGGTGGGGCTAGCGGGGGTCAATGAGCAGTTCTTC.

In this sample, this clonotype turned up many times. The V and J genes are TRBV5-1 and TRBJ2-7; 11 bases map to TRBD1. This CDR3 contains 15 residues. Trimming at V came to 4 bases and at J to 3 bases, leaving 6 bases not matched to a gene. Germline V gives CDR1 SGHRS, CDR2 YFSETQ. This CDR3 reads CASSQRGTGGYEQYF. The CDR3 bases are TGCGCCAGCAGCCAAAGGGGGACAGGGGGCTACGAGCAGTACTTC.

The chain has TRBV6-2 or TRBV6-3 and TRBJ2-7, with 7 nucleotides matching TRBD1. V shed 5 bases and J 3 bases; nucleotides not matched to a gene: 16. The CDR3 contains 17 residues. The germline V gene encodes CDR1 MNHEY and CDR2 SVGEGT. CDR3 sequence: CASSPLFETGQFYEQYF. In DNA form, the CDR3 reads TGTGCCAGCAGTCCGCTCTTTGAGACAGGGCAATTCTACGAGCAGTACTTC.

This clonotype was picked up many times. This chain uses TRBV6-1 with TRBJ2-6, with unresolved D. The germline CDR1 and CDR2 sequences are MNHNS and SASEGT. Trimming removed 0 bases from V and 1 base from J, with 7 bases in between. This CDR3 spans 16 amino acids. The CDR3 protein is CASSEAKGSGANVLTF. The CDR3 nucleotides are TGTGCCAGCAGTGAAGCGAAAGGGTCTGGGGCCAACGTCCTGACTTTC.

This clonotype was seen many times. The chain combines TRBV15 with TRBJ1-5; unclear D gene. Germline lookup yields CDR1 LNHNV and CDR2 YYDKDF (reference sequence). Trimming stripped 2 bases from V and 0 bases from J, with 14 bases between. The CDR3 has 17 amino acids. CDR3 coding DNA: TGTGCCACCAGCAGAACCTTTCAGAGCTATAGCAATCAGCCCCAGCATTTT. Its translation: CATSRTFQSYSNQPQHF.

This clonotype came up many times. This CDR3 reads CSARVSGGARYNEQFF. DNA for the CDR3: TGCAGTGCTAGAGTTAGCGGGGGGGCCCGGTACAATGAGCAGTTCTTC. This chain connects TRBV20-1 to TRBJ2-1; 11 nucleotides line up with TRBD2. J lost 4 bases, V lost 1 base, and 6 bases had no gene match. The CDR3 is 16 residues long. CDR1 is DFQATT, CDR2 SNEGSKA, per germline (reference sequence).

This clonotype has only a few counts. The chain employs TRBV10-1 and TRBJ2-7, with unresolved D. Trimming left V 0 bases short and J 4 bases short, with 7 bases between. This CDR3 is built from 13 residues. Germline assignment: CDR1 WNHNN and CDR2 SYGVQD (reference sequence). The CDR3 coding sequence is TGCGCCAGCAGTGAGTCAGGCCCTTACGAGCAGTACTTC. Its translation: CASSESGPYEQYF.

This clonotype was found many times. The chain joins TRBV20-1 to TRBJ2-2; 9 nucleotides align to TRBD2. Trimming removed 6 bases from V and 3 bases from J; junction bases left unmatched: 5. This CDR3 spans 14 amino acids. CDR1 and CDR2 (germline): DFQATT, SNEGSKA (reference sequence). In nucleotides, the CDR3 is TGCAGTGCAAAGACTAGCGGAGACACCGGGGAGCTGTTTTTT. It is translated as CSAKTSGDTGELFF.

There are many counts of this clonotype. The chain has TRBV29-1 and TRBJ1-1; no clear D gene. CDR1 is SQVTM, CDR2 ANQGSEA, per germline. Trimming removed 3 bases from V and 4 bases from J, with 15 bases in between. The CDR3 contains 14 residues. The CDR3 sequence: CSVDPHLGRTEAFF. In nucleotides, the CDR3 is TGCAGCGTTGACCCCCACCTAGGTCGCACTGAAGCTTTCTTT.

This clonotype appeared many times. The V call is TRBV29-1, the J call TRBJ2-3, with 10 bases identical to TRBD1. The CDR3 runs 13 residues. The ends lost 8 bases at V and 4 bases at J; junction bases unmatched: 6. Germline lookup yields CDR1 SQVTM and CDR2 ANQGSEA. CDR3 sequence (DNA): TGCAGCACCCGGGACAGGGGCGCAGATACGCAGTATTTT. This codes for CSTRDRGADTQYF.

The sample holds many counts of this clonotype. The J gene is TRBJ2-7, the V gene TRBV20-1, with D maybe TRBD2 (6 bases). Germline assignment: CDR1 DFQATT and CDR2 SNEGSKA (reference sequence). Trimming took 2 bases from V and 6 from J, leaving 14 bases between them. The CDR3 runs to 13 residues. Here the CDR3 reads CSARTAGLGEQYF. The CDR3 nucleotides read TGCAGTGCTAGAACGGCGGGGCTGGGCGAGCAGTACTTC.

This clonotype has at least ten counts. This chain links TRBV29-1 with TRBJ2-5; 10 bases match TRBD1. The V gene end was trimmed by 4 bases and the J gene end by 4 bases; junction bases not matched to a gene: 6. The CDR3 has 14 amino acids. Germline loops: CDR1 SQVTM, CDR2 ANQGSEA. The CDR3 DNA reads TGCAGCGTTGCGGGACAGGGGATAGGAGAGACCCAGTACTTC. Its translation: CSVAGQGIGETQYF. The variable domain in full, with the rest retrieved from reference TRBV29-1 and TRBJ2-5, is SAVISQKPSRDICQRGTSLTIQCQVDSQVTMMFWYRQQPGQSLTLIATANQGSEATYESGFVIDKFPISRPNLTFSTLTVSNMSPEDSSIYLCSVAGQGIGETQYFGPGTRLLVL.

This clonotype was counted many times. The chain recombines TRBV6-5 with TRBJ2-7, with D unclear. The CDR3 extends over 14 amino acids. V shed 7 bases and J shed 1 base, with 14 bases lying between them. Per the germline V gene, CDR1 is MNHEY and CDR2 is SVGAGI. CDR3 loop: CASTLGASSYEQYF. The CDR3 region has the DNA TGTGCCAGCACCCTCGGCGCGAGTTCCTACGAGCAGTACTTC.

Remarks on this clonotype: Since a much larger clone is just one base distant, this may be a read error. The CDR3 does not end in the conserved phenylalanine or tryptophan, so this is likely a read error. V gene TRBV12-3 or TRBV12-4 combines with J gene TRBJ1-2; D gene uncertain. The germline V and J ends were trimmed by 3 bases and 7 bases, with 12 bases remaining between them. This CDR3 is 13 amino acids long. CDR3 nucleotides: TGTGCCAGCAGTTTGGCACAGTTCTCTGGCTACACCTAC. Amino acids: CASSLAQFSGYTY.

This clonotype showed up many times. The chain is built from TRBV6-1 and TRBJ2-4; D not certain. V gave up 7 bases and J gave up 5 bases, with 15 bases separating them. This CDR3 has 14 residues. The germline CDR1 and CDR2 sequences are MNHNS and SASEGT. CDR3 residues: CASTGRMLENIQYF. The CDR3 DNA sequence: TGTGCCAGCACAGGTAGAATGCTGGAAAACATTCAGTACTTC.

This clonotype ranks as medium-sized (0.01 to 0.1%). The CDR3 DNA follows: TGCAGTGCCACTTTAAGACGGGAAGCTTTCTTT. Protein: CSATLRREAFF. The rearrangement uses TRBV20-1 and TRBJ1-1, with D uncertain. The CDR3 extends over 11 amino acids. Trimming removed 6 bases at V and 8 bases at J, with 13 bases between. Germline CDR1 and CDR2: DFQATT and SNEGSKA (reference sequence).

This clonotype occurred many times. The V and J genes are TRBV12-3 or TRBV12-4 and TRBJ1-5; the match to TRBD1 covers 9 bases. V gave up 6 bases and J gave up 6 bases; unmatched junction bases: 6. CDR3 length equals 14 residues. The CDR3 loop is CASRRTGEAQPQHF. The CDR3 bases are TGTGCCAGCAGGCGGACAGGGGAGGCTCAGCCCCAGCATTTT.

This clonotype was detected ten times or more. The CDR3 protein is CASSPLTGSYEQYF. The CDR3 DNA follows: TGTGCCAGCAGCCCACTGACAGGGTCCTACGAGCAGTACTTC. The V gene is TRBV7-6, the J gene TRBJ2-7; TRBD1 matches 7 bases. Trimming removed 5 bases from V and 1 base from J; junction bases left unmatched: 5. This CDR3 is built from 14 residues. The V gene's germline CDR1 is SGHVS and CDR2 FNYEAQ.

This clonotype was counted at least ten times. The CDR3 coding sequence is TGCGCCAGCTCGACTAGCGGGGTTGATACGCAGTATTTT. Its translation: CASSTSGVDTQYF. The gene calls are TRBV4-3 and TRBJ2-3; 11 bases are a match to TRBD2. V was clipped by 8 bases and J by 6 bases; unmatched bases: 4. Germline CDR1 LGHNA, CDR2 YSLEER. The CDR3 is made up of 13 amino acids.

There are many counts of this clonotype. A read error may produce the germline difference seen at one junction end. This sequence joins TRBV12-3 or TRBV12-4 and TRBJ2-7; D is uncertain. This CDR3 has 13 amino acids. DNA of the CDR3: TGTGCCAGCAGTACAGACACCTCCCACGAGCAGTACTTC. Translating gives CASSTDTSHEQYF.

Ten or more counts support this clonotype. The junction shows a germline mismatch at one end, possibly a read error. The chain joins TRBV20-1 to TRBJ2-7; D unclear. The CDR3 spans 13 residues. CDR1 and CDR2 (germline): DFQATT, SNEGSKA (reference sequence). CDR3 DNA sequence: TGCAGTGCTCGAGAAAGACTGCACCTCGAGCAGTACTTC. Translating it yields CSARERLHLEQYF.

This clonotype was seen repeatedly, ten times or more. The chain uses TRBV29-1 and TRBJ2-7; D is undetermined. Per the germline V gene, CDR1 is SQVTM and CDR2 is ANQGSEA. Trimming shortened V by 7 bases and J by 3 bases, and 13 bases separated the two germline ends. CDR3 length: 12 residues. Here the CDR3 reads CSAGADVYEQYF. The CDR3 region has the DNA TGCAGCGCTGGAGCAGACGTCTACGAGCAGTACTTC.

At least ten counts were recorded for this clonotype. The V and J genes are TRBV4-1 and TRBJ1-5; D uncertain. The CDR3 runs to 17 residues. Trimming left V 4 bases short and J 4 bases short, with 20 bases between. CDR1 is MGHRA and CDR2 is YSYEKL in the germline V gene. CDR3 sequence: CASSPSSGERWNQPQHF. CDR3 DNA: TGCGCCAGCAGCCCCTCTAGCGGAGAGCGATGGAATCAGCCCCAGCATTTT.

This clonotype came up many times. The chain combines TRBV7-2 with TRBJ2-3; D is ambiguous. The CDR3 is 15 amino acids. The V gene lost 1 base and the J gene lost 2 bases, with 10 bases spanning the gap. CDR1 is SGHTA and CDR2 is FQGNSA in the germline V gene. CDR3 amino acids: CASSLVWRTTDTQYF. The CDR3 bases are TGTGCCAGCAGCTTAGTATGGCGGACCACAGATACGCAGTATTTT.